The clone carrying this T cell receptor beta chain was seen a single time. Its antigen remains unidentified. The data were produced by immunoSEQ multiplex PCR, yet TCRdb's version contains in-frame clones alone and is incomplete. Found here are about 20,000 clones, less than 75% of them singletons; the top ten hold 6.5% to 9%. The entry originates in a study of PD-1 blockade in classical Hodgkin lymphoma. Time point meaning: cycle 4 day 1 (C4D1), after 6 weeks of nivolumab. Each and every patient relapsed after autologous stem cell transplantation, and patients got differing brentuximab vedotin exposure. Overall study findings and caveats: There remain no defined causes for the repertoire differences, which possibly reflect disease activity or prior therapy.

The receptor was derived from a human donor with classical Hodgkin lymphoma. The sequences come from peripheral blood mononuclear cells (PBMCs), collected before the fourth cycle of nivolumab.

The CDR3 coding sequence is TGTGCCATCAGTGACGGCAGGGGGCCGTTTTTT. It translates to CAISDGRGPFF. This chain joins TRBV10-3 and TRBJ1-4; the match to TRBD1 covers 8 bases. Germline V gives CDR1 ENHRY, CDR2 SYGVKD. Germline trimming cut 3 bases from V and 16 bases from J; bases unmatched to any gene: 4. This CDR3 spans 11 amino acids.